What follows are 11 T cell receptor beta chains derived from one specimen sequenced in a study of T-cell memory formation after mild COVID-19. TCRdb recomputed calls from the 5' RACE reads with MiXCR, one row per CDR3 protein. The table has 350,000 to 400,000 distinct CDR3 sequences, 13% to 15% seen once; the top ten hold roughly 22%. The source material was PBMCs or a T cell subset sorted from them (not recorded which). The receptors were gathered from a man in his late teens or twenties who had mild COVID-19 (a few samples of this study predate the infection). Cell type and time point are not known.

This clonotype appeared many times. The V call is TRBV7-9, the J call TRBJ1-2; D remains ambiguous. V was trimmed by 1 base and J by 7 bases, leaving 7 bases between them. Per the germline V gene, CDR1 is SEHNR and CDR2 is FQNEAQ (reference sequence). The CDR3 contains 12 residues. The CDR3 protein is CASSLEAFGYTF. DNA of the CDR3: TGTGCCAGCAGCTTAGAGGCCTTTGGCTACACCTTC. Drawing the rest from reference TRBV7-9 and TRBJ1-2, the complete variable domain is DTGVSQNPRHKITKRGQNVTFRCDPISEHNRLYWYRQTLGQGPEFLTYFQNEAQLEKSRLLSDRFSAERPKGSFSTLEIQRTEQGDSAMYLCASSLEAFGYTFGSGTRLTVV.

This clonotype was counted only a few times. This rearrangement joins TRBV20-1 to TRBJ2-1, with D perhaps matching TRBD2 (5 bases). CDR3 length: 13 amino acids. Germline V gene sequence: CDR1 DFQATT, CDR2 SNEGSKA (reference sequence). Trimming removed 7 bases from V and 0 bases from J, with 10 bases in between. CDR3: CSGVGSSYNEQFF. The CDR3 nucleotides are TGCAGTGGGGTTGGGAGCTCCTACAATGAGCAGTTCTTC.

This clonotype was counted many times. The genes are TRBV6-2 or TRBV6-3 and TRBJ2-1; a possible D gene is TRBD1 (7 bases). Germline CDR1 reads MNHEY; CDR2 reads SVGEGT. V shed 2 bases and J shed 2 bases, with 13 bases lying between them. This CDR3 has 16 amino acids. The CDR3 loop reads CASSYGAGGPYNEQFF. Here the CDR3 DNA reads TGTGCCAGCAGTTACGGTGCAGGGGGGCCCTACAATGAGCAGTTCTTC.

The V call is TRBV5-5, the J call TRBJ1-6; possible D gene TRBD1, 6 bases. This CDR3 contains 12 residues. Deletions cut 4 bases from V and 8 bases from J, with 7 bases between. CDR1 is SGHKS and CDR2 is YYEKEE in the germline V gene (reference sequence). The CDR3 here is CASSGGYSPLHF. In nucleotides, the CDR3 is TGTGCCAGCAGCGGGGGCTATTCACCCCTCCACTTT.

This clonotype was seen a few times. The V and J genes are TRBV3-1 and TRBJ2-1; no definite D call. Germline CDR1 LGHDT, CDR2 YNNKEL (reference sequence). The CDR3 extends over 11 amino acids. V lost 3 bases to trimming and J lost 6 bases, with 3 bases between them. CDR3 region: CASSHLNEQFF. The CDR3 nucleotides read TGTGCCAGCAGCCATCTCAATGAGCAGTTCTTC.

A remark on this clonotype: This may come from a read error, since a much larger clone is one base off. Likely a read error: the CDR3 ends without its conserved phenylalanine or tryptophan. The V call is TRBV4-2, the J call TRBJ2-5, with 8 bases fitting TRBD2. The CDR3 has 14 amino acids. Trimming at V came to 0 bases and at J to 5 bases, leaving 2 bases not matched to a gene. The germline V gene has CDR1 LGHNA and CDR2 YNFKEQ. The CDR3 is CASSQDRGGETQYL. As DNA, the CDR3 is TGTGCCAGCAGCCAAGATCGGGGGGGCGAGACCCAGTACCTC.

This clonotype appeared a few times. The genes are TRBV7-3 and TRBJ1-2; D is unresolved. V was pared by 1 base and J by 4 bases, with 4 bases between. Per the germline V gene, CDR1 is SGHTA and CDR2 is FQGTGA. The CDR3 sequence is 12 residues long. The CDR3: CASSLKVYGYTF. DNA of the CDR3: TGTGCCAGCAGCTTAAAGGTCTATGGCTACACCTTC.

The rearrangement joins TRBV6-2 or TRBV6-3 to TRBJ1-5, with TRBD1 identical over 10 bases. V dropped 7 bases and J dropped 6; count of bases not matched to a gene: 9. The CDR3 runs to 15 residues. The V gene's germline CDR1 is MNHEY and CDR2 SVGEGT. In DNA form, the CDR3 reads TGTGCCAGCACCTACGGGGGACAGGGGAGTCAGCCCCAGCATTTT. Translation gives CASTYGGQGSQPQHF.

The table lists this clonotype with many counts. The chain joins TRBV9 to TRBJ1-6; D not resolved. V was clipped by 4 bases and J by 8 bases, with 4 bases between them. This CDR3 region has 11 residues. Per germline, CDR1 SGDLS and CDR2 YYNGEE. This chain's CDR3 is CASSNDSPLHF. The CDR3 DNA reads TGTGCCAGCAGCAACGATTCACCCCTCCACTTT.

This clonotype was detected a few times. J is TRBJ2-1 and V is TRBV7-9; a weak D match, TRBD2 (6 bases). The CDR3 sequence is 14 residues long. Germline loops: CDR1 SEHNR, CDR2 FQNEAQ (reference sequence). Trimming removed 5 bases from V and 10 bases from J, with 18 bases in between. Here the CDR3 reads CASSLPAGSREQFF. In DNA form, the CDR3 reads TGTGCCAGCAGCCTCCCCGCGGGGTCTCGCGAGCAGTTCTTC.

This clonotype was seen only a few times. V is TRBV9 and J is TRBJ1-1; D not resolved. Trimming took 0 bases from V and 1 from J, leaving 7 bases between them. CDR1 is SGDLS and CDR2 is YYNGEE in the germline V gene. This CDR3 contains 14 residues. This CDR3 is CASSVDGGNTEAFF. CDR3 DNA: TGTGCCAGCAGCGTAGATGGAGGGAACACTGAAGCTTTCTTT.